These 29 T cell receptor beta chains were all obtained from the same sample, sequenced in a study of shared clonotypes between healthy human individuals. Here immunoSEQ multiplex PCR was the method, and the copy in TCRdb shows in-frame clones only, minus some. The sample lists some 2,100,000 clones, approximately 95% occurring once. The sequenced material came from naive CD4+ T cells sorted from blood. Subset: CD45RA+ positively selected. All receptors derive from a man between 18 and 29 years old in good health.

The chain has TRBV28 and TRBJ2-6; 12 nucleotides match TRBD1. CDR3 size: 19 residues. The junction had 8 bases not matched to a gene; V was cut back by 3 bases and J by 2 bases. The germline V gene has CDR1 MDHEN and CDR2 SYDVKM. Here the CDR3 DNA reads TGTGCCAGCAGTTTGCTGGGGACAGGGGGCATAGCTGGGGCCAACGTCCTGACTTTC. Protein product: CASSLLGTGGIAGANVLTF.

As to this clone: The same CDR3 is also encoded by other DNA sequences in this sample. The chain links TRBV7-9 to TRBJ2-7, with 7 nucleotides matching TRBD1. The V gene end was trimmed by 4 bases and the J gene end by 0 bases; junction bases not matched to a gene: 3. Germline CDR1 SEHNR, CDR2 FQNEAQ (reference sequence). The CDR3 is made up of 14 amino acids. The CDR3 region is CASSSRTGSYEQYF. In DNA form, the CDR3 reads TGTGCCAGCAGCTCTAGGACAGGCTCCTACGAGCAGTACTTC.

J is TRBJ1-4 and V is TRBV6-5; D not resolved. The germline V and J ends were trimmed by 2 bases and 5 bases, with 15 bases remaining between them. Per the germline V gene, CDR1 is MNHEY and CDR2 is SVGAGI. The CDR3 spans 16 residues. The CDR3, as DNA: TGTGCCAGCAGTTACCGGACTTTCGGACCGAATGAAAAACTGTTTTTT. Translated: CASSYRTFGPNEKLFF.

The V call is TRBV12-5, the J call TRBJ2-7; D remains ambiguous. Germline CDR1 is LGHNT and CDR2 is FRNRAP. V gave up 5 bases and J gave up 0 bases, with 11 bases separating them. The CDR3 is 14 amino acids. This chain's CDR3 is CASGLDTSSYEQYF. CDR3 nucleotide sequence: TGTGCTAGTGGTCTAGATACAAGCTCCTACGAGCAGTACTTC.

This rearrangement joins TRBV5-4 to TRBJ1-1, with 8 bases that match TRBD1. Germline lookup yields CDR1 SGHNT and CDR2 YYREEE (reference sequence). V lost 0 bases, J lost 3 bases, and 4 bases stayed unmatched. The length of the CDR3 is 15 residues. The CDR3 spells CASSLVDRDHTEAFF. The CDR3 bases are TGTGCCAGCAGCTTGGTGGACAGGGATCACACTGAAGCTTTCTTT.

The chain joins TRBV5-1 to TRBJ2-1; 8 nucleotides line up with TRBD2. CDR1 and CDR2 from the germline V gene are SGHRS and YFSETQ. CDR3 length: 14 amino acids. The V and J ends lost 4 bases and 5 bases, in that order; junction bases with no gene match: 5. The CDR3 loop is CASSPGGRNNEQFF. DNA of the CDR3: TGCGCCAGCAGCCCGGGGGGGCGAAACAATGAGCAGTTCTTC.

This clone was picked up one time. The rearrangement uses TRBV7-9 and TRBJ1-5; no definite D call. Germline V gives CDR1 SEHNR, CDR2 FQNEAQ (reference sequence). Trimming removed 1 base from V and 4 bases from J, with 17 bases in between. The CDR3 has 17 residues. As DNA, the CDR3 is TGTGCCAGCAGCTTAGTTTTAGGGCAGGAAGGGAATCAGCCCCAGCATTTT. Its translation is CASSLVLGQEGNQPQHF.

The chain has TRBV6-5 and TRBJ2-7; 10 bases align to TRBD1. Per germline, CDR1 MNHEY and CDR2 SVGAGI. After removal of 5 bases from V and 2 bases from J, the junction contained 6 bases not matched to a gene. This CDR3 has 15 amino acids. CDR3: CASSLPGQGTYEQYF. DNA for the CDR3: TGTGCCAGCAGTCTCCCGGGACAGGGGACCTACGAGCAGTACTTC.

The V gene is TRBV7-2, the J gene TRBJ1-2, with D unresolved. The V end was cut by 2 bases, the J end by 0 bases, with 10 bases between. CDR3 size: 15 residues. The V gene's germline CDR1 is SGHTA and CDR2 FQGNSA. The CDR3 here is CASSLRGRANYGYTF. The CDR3 DNA sequence: TGTGCCAGCAGCTTACGGGGTCGGGCTAACTATGGCTACACCTTC.

The chain uses TRBV2 and TRBJ2-7, with D possibly matching TRBD2 (6 bases). CDR3 size: 14 residues. CDR1 and CDR2 (germline): SNHLY, FYNNEI. V lost 8 bases and J lost 2, with 16 bases in between. The CDR3 sequence: CASRLEGETYEQYF. CDR3 DNA sequence: TGTGCCAGCCGACTGGAGGGAGAAACCTACGAGCAGTACTTC. Supplemented by reference TRBV2 and TRBJ2-7, the full variable domain reads EPEVTQTPSHQVTQMGQEVILRCVPISNHLYFYWYRQILGQKVEFLVSFYNNEISEKSEIFDDQFSVERPDGSNFTLKIRSTKLEDSAMYFCASRLEGETYEQYFGPGTRLTVT.

This chain connects TRBV6-1 to TRBJ2-5, with 9 nucleotides matching TRBD2. The V gene's germline CDR1 is MNHNS and CDR2 SASEGT. This CDR3 has 14 residues. With V trimmed by 6 bases and J by 7 bases, 9 bases remained unmatched. Here the CDR3 reads CASRTSGPPWTQYF. For the CDR3, the DNA is TGTGCCAGCAGGACTAGCGGCCCTCCTTGGACCCAGTACTTC.

This clone was seen a handful of times. The sample holds other DNA sequences that translate to the same CDR3. The chain joins TRBV6-5 to TRBJ2-3, with D tentatively TRBD1 (6 bases). V lost 6 bases and J 3 bases, leaving 7 bases between the germline ends. The CDR3 runs 12 residues. Germline V gives CDR1 MNHEY, CDR2 SVGAGI. The CDR3 is CASSRGTDTQYF. DNA for the CDR3: TGTGCCAGCAGCAGGGGAACAGATACGCAGTATTTT.

The rearrangement uses TRBV6-5 and TRBJ2-3; D perhaps matches TRBD1 (6 bases). The CDR3 runs to 15 residues. CDR1 and CDR2 from the germline V gene are MNHEY and SVGAGI. V shed 7 bases and J shed 2 bases, with 16 bases lying between them. Here the CDR3 reads CASTQSRTVTDTQYF. For the CDR3, the DNA is TGTGCCAGCACTCAATCCAGGACAGTCACAGATACGCAGTATTTT.

CDR3 DNA sequence: TGTGCCAGCAGCTTAGGCCTCTTTAGCACAGATACGCAGTATTTT. Protein sequence: CASSLGLFSTDTQYF. The chain is built from TRBV7-9 and TRBJ2-3; D gene unclear. Trimming cost V 1 base and J 0 bases, with 8 bases left between them. CDR1 is SEHNR, CDR2 FQNEAQ, per germline (reference sequence). The CDR3 covers 15 residues. Looking up the rest from reference TRBV7-9 and TRBJ2-3 gives the full variable domain: DTGVSQNPRHKITKRGQNVTFRCDPISEHNRLYWYRQTLGQGPEFLTYFQNEAQLEKSRLLSDRFSAERPKGSFSTLEIQRTEQGDSAMYLCASSLGLFSTDTQYFGPGTRLTVL.

This chain uses TRBV5-4 with TRBJ1-1, with unresolved D. In germline, CDR1 is SGHNT, CDR2 YYREEE (reference sequence). This CDR3 region has 14 residues. With 1 base removed from V and 0 bases from J, the gap between germline ends came to 7 bases. CDR3 in amino acids: CASSLRDMNTEAFF. CDR3 DNA sequence: TGTGCCAGCAGCTTGCGTGACATGAACACTGAAGCTTTCTTT. Full variable domain (outside the CDR3, taken from reference TRBV5-4 and TRBJ1-1): ETGVTQSPTHLIKTRGQQVTLRCSSQSGHNTVSWYQQALGQGPQFIFQYYREEENGRGNFPPRFSGLQFPNYSSELNVNALELDDSALYLCASSLRDMNTEAFFGQGTRLTVV.

V and J are TRBV30 and TRBJ2-7, with D perhaps matching TRBD1 (5 bases). This CDR3 comprises 13 residues. Trimming cost V 2 bases and J 9 bases, with 17 bases left between them. Germline-derived CDR1 and CDR2 are GTSNPN and SVGIG (reference sequence). The CDR3 loop reads CAWSQGQGTWQYF. CDR3 coding DNA: TGTGCCTGGAGTCAGGGCCAGGGTACGTGGCAGTACTTC.

The rearrangement joins TRBV30 to TRBJ1-1; D gene unclear. Germline V CDR1 and CDR2: GTSNPN, SVGIG (reference sequence). V shed 3 bases and J shed 7 bases, with 12 bases lying between them. The length of the CDR3 is 12 residues. The CDR3 region is CAWSPRPGEAFF. The CDR3 DNA reads TGTGCCTGGAGCCCCCGACCAGGTGAAGCTTTCTTT.

The rearrangement links TRBV9 to TRBJ2-7, with TRBD2 identical over 8 bases. The CDR3 runs to 15 residues. The J segment lost 2 bases and the V segment lost 0 bases, leaving 4 bases of the junction unmatched. CDR1 is SGDLS, CDR2 YYNGEE, per germline. CDR3 in DNA: TGTGCCAGCAGCGTAGTCGAGCGGGGGCCCTACGAGCAGTACTTC. Encoded protein: CASSVVERGPYEQYF.

A note on this clone: Sequence at one end of the junction differs from germline and may be a read error. V usage is TRBV10-1 and J usage is TRBJ1-1; D uncertain. The CDR3 length is 12 residues. Germline V lookup: CDR1 WNHNN, CDR2 SYGVQD (reference sequence). In DNA, the CDR3 is TGCGCCAGCAGTGAGTCGGCCACTAAAGCTTTCTTT. It codes for CASSESATKAFF.

The chain carries TRBV18 and TRBJ2-7; 7 bases agree with TRBD2. The CDR3 covers 14 residues. CDR1 KGHSH and CDR2 LQKENI come from the germline V gene. J lost 5 bases, V lost 2 bases, and 6 bases had no gene match. CDR3: CASSPSGIGNEQYF. The CDR3 nucleotides are TGTGCCAGCTCACCAAGCGGGATCGGCAACGAGCAGTACTTC. The whole variable domain, remainder taken from reference TRBV18 and TRBJ2-7, is NAGVMQNPRHLVRRRGQEARLRCSPMKGHSHVYWYRQLPEEGLKFMVYLQKENIIDESGMPKERFSAEFPKEGPSILRIQQVVRGDSAAYFCASSPSGIGNEQYFGPGTRLTVT.

As regards this clone: Other DNA sequences in the sample encode the same CDR3. This chain connects TRBV30 to TRBJ2-1; 10 positions match TRBD2. CDR1 and CDR2 (germline): GTSNPN, SVGIG (reference sequence). The V gene end was trimmed by 2 bases and the J gene end by 3 bases; junction bases not matched to a gene: 1. The CDR3 is 14 residues long. CDR3 in amino acids: CAWSRLAGYNEQFF. The CDR3 DNA is TGTGCCTGGAGTCGACTAGCGGGCTACAATGAGCAGTTCTTC. The entire variable domain, with the rest obtained from reference TRBV30 and TRBJ2-1, is as follows: SQTIHQWPATLVQPVGSPLSLECTVEGTSNPNLYWYRQAAGRGLQLLFYSVGIGQISSEVPQNLSASRPQDRQFILSSKKLLLSDSGFYLCAWSRLAGYNEQFFGPGTRLTVL.

The rearrangement links TRBV18 to TRBJ2-2; the D is unclear. CDR1 and CDR2 (germline): KGHSH, LQKENI. The CDR3 spans 12 residues. With 0 bases removed from V and 6 bases from J, the gap between germline ends came to 2 bases. The CDR3 DNA reads TGTGCCAGCTCACCACCCCCCGGGGAGCTGTTTTTT. Protein product: CASSPPPGELFF.

V gene TRBV5-1 combines with J gene TRBJ1-2; 7 nucleotides match TRBD1. The germline V gene encodes CDR1 SGHRS and CDR2 YFSETQ. The CDR3 has 16 amino acids. J gave up 2 bases and V 0 bases, and 7 bases lay outside the gene matches. CDR3 in amino acids: CASSLASTGPNYGYTF. Here the CDR3 DNA reads TGCGCCAGCAGCTTGGCCTCGACAGGGCCCAACTATGGCTACACCTTC.

The rearrangement links TRBV30 to TRBJ1-2, with TRBD1 matching over 7 bases. V was pared by 2 bases and J by 4 bases, with 13 bases of the junction left unmatched. Germline V gives CDR1 GTSNPN, CDR2 SVGIG (reference sequence). The CDR3 has 16 amino acids. In DNA, the CDR3 is TGTGCCTGGAGTTTAACCGGGACAGAGGCACTCTATGGCTACACCTTC. Amino acids: CAWSLTGTEALYGYTF.

This chain joins TRBV7-9 and TRBJ1-2, with a tentative D call TRBD1 (6 bases). Trimming took 3 bases from V and 4 from J, leaving 15 bases between them. CDR3 length equals 15 residues. The germline gives CDR1 SEHNR, CDR2 FQNEAQ (reference sequence). The CDR3 loop reads CASSFGARGGYGYTF. CDR3 coding DNA: TGTGCCAGCAGCTTTGGAGCCAGGGGCGGCTATGGCTACACCTTC. Based on the CDR3 plus reference TRBV7-9 and TRBJ1-2, the full variable domain is DTGVSQNPRHKITKRGQNVTFRCDPISEHNRLYWYRQTLGQGPEFLTYFQNEAQLEKSRLLSDRFSAERPKGSFSTLEIQRTEQGDSAMYLCASSFGARGGYGYTFGSGTRLTVV.

This clone was detected only once. The chain combines TRBV25-1 with TRBJ2-4; 12 nucleotides agree with TRBD1. Germline trimming cut 2 bases from V and 9 bases from J; bases unmatched to any gene: 8. The length of the CDR3 is 16 residues. CDR1 and CDR2 from the germline V gene are MGHDK and SYGVNS. CDR3 loop: CASSEHGTGGLGIQYF. CDR3 nucleotides: TGTGCCAGCAGTGAACACGGGACAGGGGGCTTGGGCATTCAGTACTTC.

The V gene is TRBV30, the J gene TRBJ1-6; the D gene is possibly TRBD1 (6 bases). The CDR3 sequence is 14 residues long. Germline V CDR1 and CDR2: GTSNPN, SVGIG (reference sequence). CDR3 protein: CALLKRGLDSPLHF. The CDR3 DNA sequence: TGTGCTCTTCTTAAACGGGGGCTTGATTCACCCCTCCACTTT.

The chain combines TRBV11-2 with TRBJ1-1, with D unresolved. The CDR3 runs 15 residues. Trimming cost V 0 bases and J 1 base, with 9 bases left between them. CDR1 and CDR2 from the germline V gene are SGHAT and FQNNGV. CDR3 sequence: CASSLDWASNTEAFF. In nucleotides, the CDR3 is TGTGCCAGCAGCTTAGATTGGGCCTCGAACACTGAAGCTTTCTTT.

This sequence joins TRBV10-2 and TRBJ2-5; 11 bases fit TRBD2. The CDR3 spans 20 residues. Germline V gene data show CDR1 as WSHSY and CDR2 as SAAADI. The V and J ends lost 0 bases and 5 bases, in that order; junction bases with no gene match: 17. The CDR3 sequence is CASSESPGAETSGKMETQYF. The CDR3 DNA is TGCGCCAGCAGTGAGTCGCCGGGGGCCGAGACTAGCGGGAAAATGGAGACCCAGTACTTC.